This passage covers 16 T cell receptor beta chains from one sample sequenced in a study of siplizumab effects on memory and regulatory T cells. Method: immunoSEQ multiplex PCR; TCRdb's copy keeps in-frame clones and lacks some. This sample has some 100,000 clones, with 90% to 95% found just once. Sequenced input: Tregs sorted from blood. Every receptor here comes from a human donor in good health.

The V gene is TRBV5-6, the J gene TRBJ2-5, with TRBD2 matching 10 bases. The V and J ends lost 1 base and 5 bases, in that order; junction bases with no gene match: 8. The CDR3 runs to 16 residues. Per germline, CDR1 SGHDT and CDR2 YYEEEE. The DNA of the CDR3 is TGTGCCAGCAGCTTGTTTTCTAGCGGGAGTCGGGAGACCCAGTACTTC. This sequence encodes CASSLFSSGSRETQYF.

The J gene is TRBJ2-5, the V gene TRBV6-1; 7 bases align to TRBD2. The germline CDR1 and CDR2 sequences are MNHNS and SASEGT. V shed 7 bases and J 0 bases; nucleotides not matched to a gene: 8. This CDR3 is 15 amino acids long. The CDR3 loop is CASIAGAGYQETQYF. CDR3 coding DNA: TGTGCCAGCATCGCGGGAGCGGGGTACCAAGAGACCCAGTACTTC.

V gene TRBV6-5 combines with J gene TRBJ1-4; D is possibly TRBD1 (5 bases). The length of the CDR3 is 15 residues. Trimming took 1 base from V and 0 from J, leaving 6 bases between them. Germline V gene sequence: CDR1 MNHEY, CDR2 SVGAGI. The CDR3 is CASSYLTATNEKLFF. CDR3 DNA sequence: TGTGCCAGCAGTTACTTGACAGCAACTAATGAAAAACTGTTTTTT.

J is TRBJ1-5 and V is TRBV4-1; D is ambiguous. CDR3 length: 13 residues. V was shortened by 1 base and J by 7 bases, with 8 bases between the two germline ends. The germline gives CDR1 MGHRA, CDR2 YSYEKL. CDR3 region: CASSQGFGQPQHF. CDR3 nucleotide sequence: TGCGCCAGCAGCCAAGGTTTTGGGCAGCCCCAGCATTTT.

This clone occurred once. The chain carries TRBV7-8 and TRBJ2-3, with D unclear. V was cut by 1 base and J by 3 bases, with 5 bases left in between. Germline V gene sequence: CDR1 SGHVS, CDR2 FQNEAQ. CDR3 length equals 13 residues. In DNA, the CDR3 is TGTGCCAGCAGCTTAGGTGGTACAGATACGCAGTATTTT. Amino acids: CASSLGGTDTQYF.

This clone was seen a few times. The rearrangement uses TRBV2 and TRBJ2-3; D not certain. Germline values: CDR1 SNHLY, CDR2 FYNNEI. V was trimmed by 6 bases and J by 2 bases, leaving 3 bases between them. The CDR3 runs 11 residues. CDR3 DNA: TGTGCCAGCAGCCCCACAGATACGCAGTATTTT. As protein: CASSPTDTQYF. The variable domain in full, with the rest retrieved from reference TRBV2 and TRBJ2-3, is EPEVTQTPSHQVTQMGQEVILRCVPISNHLYFYWYRQILGQKVEFLVSFYNNEISEKSEIFDDQFSVERPDGSNFTLKIRSTKLEDSAMYFCASSPTDTQYFGPGTRLTVL.

The rearrangement joins TRBV14 to TRBJ1-1, with 8 bases aligning to TRBD1. Germline loops: CDR1 SGHDN, CDR2 FVKESK. The length of the CDR3 is 15 residues. The trim removed 4 bases at V and 6 bases at J, leaving 10 bases unmatched. CDR3 protein: CASSPWTGRAAEAFF. CDR3 DNA: TGTGCCAGCAGCCCCTGGACAGGGAGGGCGGCTGAAGCTTTCTTT.

A note on this clone: The junction departs from germline at one end; a sequencing error may be responsible. This sample also contains other DNA sequences that code for the same CDR3. V gene TRBV11-1 combines with J gene TRBJ2-7; D is ambiguous. The germline gives CDR1 SGHAT, CDR2 FQDESV (reference sequence). The length of the CDR3 is 14 residues. DNA for the CDR3: TGTGCCAGCAGCTTAGAAGACGCCATCTACGAGCAGTATTTC. This sequence encodes CASSLEDAIYEQYF.

CDR3 loop: CASSASGTGAWYEQYF. As DNA, the CDR3 is TGTGCCAGCAGTGCATCCGGGACAGGGGCTTGGTACGAGCAGTACTTC. The chain couples TRBV6-1 to TRBJ2-7, with 10 bases identical to TRBD1. In germline, CDR1 is MNHNS, CDR2 SASEGT. This CDR3 contains 16 residues. J was trimmed by 4 bases and V by 4 bases; bases with no gene match: 10.

The chain links TRBV6-6 to TRBJ1-1; the match to TRBD1 covers 7 bases. The trim removed 5 bases at V and 6 bases at J, leaving 9 bases unmatched. Per the germline V gene, CDR1 is MNHNY and CDR2 is SVGAGI (reference sequence). CDR3 length equals 14 residues. The CDR3 sequence: CASSVQGMYSEAFF. DNA for the CDR3: TGTGCCAGCAGTGTACAGGGGATGTACTCTGAAGCTTTCTTT.

The gene calls are TRBV6-5 and TRBJ1-1, with 7 bases matching TRBD1. CDR3 size: 13 residues. Germline V gives CDR1 MNHEY, CDR2 SVGAGI. Unmatched junction bases numbered 8, after V lost 7 bases and J lost 6 bases. In DNA, the CDR3 is TGTGCCAGCAACCACAGGGGTGAGGCTGAAGCTTTCTTT. It encodes CASNHRGEAEAFF.

The rearrangement links TRBV5-6 to TRBJ2-1; 11 nucleotides match TRBD2. This CDR3 is built from 17 residues. J was trimmed by 5 bases and V by 6 bases; bases with no gene match: 13. Germline V gives CDR1 SGHDT, CDR2 YYEEEE. Here the CDR3 reads CASNNKMGLAVNNEQFF. The DNA of the CDR3 is TGTGCCAGCAACAATAAAATGGGACTAGCGGTTAACAATGAGCAGTTCTTC.

The chain couples TRBV9 to TRBJ2-3; 9 positions agree with TRBD1. Trimming at V came to 2 bases and at J to 2 bases, leaving 12 bases not matched to a gene. This CDR3 region has 18 residues. Per germline, CDR1 SGDLS and CDR2 YYNGEE. The CDR3 protein is CASSVSGQGGMNTDTQYF. Written as DNA, the CDR3 is TGTGCCAGCAGCGTTTCGGGACAGGGAGGGATGAACACAGATACGCAGTATTTT. The whole variable domain, remainder taken from reference TRBV9 and TRBJ2-3, is DSGVTQTPKHLITATGQRVTLRCSPRSGDLSVYWYQQSLDQGLQFLIQYYNGEERAKGNILERFSAQQFPDLHSELNLSSLELGDSALYFCASSVSGQGGMNTDTQYFGPGTRLTVL.

The chain joins TRBV15 to TRBJ2-1, with 9 nucleotides matching TRBD2. The ends lost 0 bases at V and 7 bases at J; junction bases unmatched: 4. The CDR3 is made up of 15 amino acids. CDR1 and CDR2 from the germline V gene are LNHNV and YYDKDF (reference sequence). CDR3 in amino acids: CATSRDLLAGNEQFF. The CDR3 coding sequence is TGTGCCACCAGCAGAGATCTTCTAGCGGGAAATGAGCAGTTCTTC.

The chain joins TRBV6-1 to TRBJ1-1; D possibly corresponds to TRBD1 (5 bases). Germline lookup yields CDR1 MNHNS and CDR2 SASEGT. This CDR3 spans 14 amino acids. The V end lost 6 bases, the J end lost 6 bases, and 17 bases lay between the germline ends. The CDR3 DNA reads as TGTGCCAGCAGGCCCCCCCAGGGTGGCCCTGAAGCTTTCTTT. Translated: CASRPPQGGPEAFF.

This chain joins TRBV6-6 and TRBJ1-6; D gene unclear. Germline assignment: CDR1 MNHNY and CDR2 SVGAGI (reference sequence). The CDR3 length is 15 residues. The V end was cut by 2 bases, the J end by 10 bases, with 15 bases between. DNA for the CDR3: TGTGCCAGCAGTTACGACTGGGCCGGGAACTCACCCCTCCACTTT. Its translation: CASSYDWAGNSPLHF.